The clone carrying this T cell receptor beta chain showed up many times. The data belong to a study of early T cells in non-severe SARS-CoV-2 infection. Via MiXCR, TCRdb re-called the 5' RACE reads, giving one row per CDR3 protein. This table holds roughly 29,000 distinct CDR3 sequences, over 2.5% found once. Germline loops: CDR1 SNHLY, CDR2 FYNNEI. The V gene lost 8 bases and the J gene lost 2 bases, with 11 bases spanning the gap. CDR3 length equals 13 residues. This TCR was sampled from an adult who was a healthcare worker with PCR-confirmed SARS-CoV-2 infection or an uninfected control (not recorded which). The chain combines TRBV2 with TRBJ2-3; D remains ambiguous. The source material was whole blood. CDR3: CASRWRYTDTQYF. The CDR3 DNA is TGTGCCAGCCGGTGGCGGTACACAGATACGCAGTATTTT.